The rows below give T cell receptor beta chains drawn from one sample of a study of OX40 agonist ivuxolimab in advanced cancers. The method was immunoSEQ multiplex PCR; TCRdb's version includes in-frame clones alone and lacks a portion of them. The sample shows fewer than 80,000 clones, about 91% of them seen only once. This sample comprised CD4+ or CD8+ T cells sorted from blood, obtained in a trial of the OX40 agonist ivuxolimab. Every receptor here comes from an adult with an advanced solid tumor such as melanoma, head and neck, liver or kidney cancer. Each CDR3 is given with its conserved first and last residue. The order of the fields is D gene, V gene, J gene, clone size, CDR3 DNA, CDR3 protein. D genes are given only for firm matches. Clone size is shown for a subset of rows, as once, few, many or a class of expanded clone.

D gene: TRBD2
V gene: TRBV27
J gene: TRBJ2-7
clone size: -
CDR3 DNA: TGTGCCACCGCCGGAGCGGGGCCCATCTACGAGCAGTACTTC
CDR3 protein: CATAGAGPIYEQYF

D gene: -
V gene: TRBV7-9
J gene: TRBJ1-1
clone size: -
CDR3 DNA: TGTGCCAGCAGCTTAGCGGCACCGGGCACTGAAGCTTTCTTT
CDR3 protein: CASSLAAPGTEAFF

D gene: -
V gene: TRBV29-1
J gene: TRBJ2-2
clone size: -
CDR3 DNA: TGCAGCGTTGGACACGGTGTTAACACCGGGGAGCTGTTTTTT
CDR3 protein: CSVGHGVNTGELFF

D gene: -
V gene: TRBV5-4
J gene: TRBJ2-2
clone size: -
CDR3 DNA: TGTGCCAGCAGCTTGCTGGGACAATTTGCAGGCACCGGGGAGCTGTTTTTT
CDR3 protein: CASSLLGQFAGTGELFF

D gene: -
V gene: TRBV10-3
J gene: TRBJ1-5
clone size: -
CDR3 DNA: TGTGCCATCAGCCCACAGGAGTTCAATCAGCCCCAGCATTTT
CDR3 protein: CAISPQEFNQPQHF

D gene: TRBD2
V gene: TRBV27
J gene: TRBJ2-7
clone size: -
CDR3 DNA: TGTGCCAGCAGTTTGCGGGGGGACCCCTACGAGCAGTACTTC
CDR3 protein: CASSLRGDPYEQYF

D gene: -
V gene: TRBV27
J gene: TRBJ2-3
clone size: -
CDR3 DNA: TGTGCCAGCAGTTTAGACGGGAGTGGCACAGATACGCAGTATTTT
CDR3 protein: CASSLDGSGTDTQYF

D gene: TRBD2
V gene: TRBV11-3
J gene: TRBJ2-7
clone size: -
CDR3 DNA: TGTGCCAGCAGCCTAGCGGGAGGACCGTACGAGCAGTACTTC
CDR3 protein: CASSLAGGPYEQYF

D gene: -
V gene: TRBV5-6
J gene: TRBJ1-2
clone size: -
CDR3 DNA: TGTGCCAGCAGCTTTTTCGGGCAGGGTAGCTATGGCTACACCTTC
CDR3 protein: CASSFFGQGSYGYTF

D gene: TRBD1
V gene: TRBV7-2
J gene: TRBJ1-1
clone size: -
CDR3 DNA: TGTGCCAGCAGCACCCGACAGGGGGACTACACTGAAGCTTTCTTT
CDR3 protein: CASSTRQGDYTEAFF

D gene: -
V gene: TRBV7-9
J gene: TRBJ2-1
clone size: -
CDR3 DNA: TGTGCCAGCAGCCCAAAACCCAGCTCCTACAATGAGCAGTTCTTC
CDR3 protein: CASSPKPSSYNEQFF

D gene: -
V gene: TRBV7-9
J gene: TRBJ2-3
clone size: once
CDR3 DNA: TGTGCCAGCAGCTTATGGGCTAGCACAGATACGCAGTATTTT
CDR3 protein: CASSLWASTDTQYF

D gene: TRBD2
V gene: TRBV4-3
J gene: TRBJ2-7
clone size: -
CDR3 DNA: TGCGCCAGCAGCCAAACGCGGGAGGGTTCCTACGAGCAGTACTTC
CDR3 protein: CASSQTREGSYEQYF

D gene: TRBD2
V gene: TRBV15
J gene: TRBJ2-2
clone size: -
CDR3 DNA: TGTGCCGCTGGTAGCGGGCTGAACACCGGGGAGCTGTTTTTT
CDR3 protein: CAAGSGLNTGELFF

D gene: -
V gene: TRBV28
J gene: TRBJ1-5
clone size: -
CDR3 DNA: TGTGCCAGCAGTTTACAGCGGTGGATTGATGGCAATCAGCCCCAGCATTTT
CDR3 protein: CASSLQRWIDGNQPQHF

D gene: TRBD1
V gene: TRBV19
J gene: TRBJ1-5
clone size: -
CDR3 DNA: TGTGCCAGTAGTATCCTGGGACAGGCGGATCAGCCCCAGCATTTT
CDR3 protein: CASSILGQADQPQHF

D gene: TRBD2
V gene: TRBV27
J gene: TRBJ2-5
clone size: -
CDR3 DNA: TGTGCCAGCAGTTTATTAGCTAGCGGGATAGTTGAGCAGTACTTC
CDR3 protein: CASSLLASGIVEQYF

D gene: TRBD1
V gene: TRBV2
J gene: TRBJ2-7
clone size: -
CDR3 DNA: TGTGCCAGCGTAACAGGGGGCGAGCAGTACTTC
CDR3 protein: CASVTGGEQYF

D gene: TRBD1
V gene: TRBV4-2
J gene: TRBJ2-2
clone size: -
CDR3 DNA: TGTGCCAGCAGCCAAGATCCAAGACAGGGTCTCACCGGGGAGCTGTTTTTT
CDR3 protein: CASSQDPRQGLTGELFF

D gene: TRBD2
V gene: TRBV5-6
J gene: TRBJ2-2
clone size: -
CDR3 DNA: TGTGCCAGCGCCGGGGGGGCCGGGGAGCTGTTTTTT
CDR3 protein: CASAGGAGELFF

D gene: TRBD1
V gene: TRBV19
J gene: TRBJ2-1
clone size: -
CDR3 DNA: TGTGCCAGTAGTATTACGACAGGGGGAAACAATGAGCAGTTCTTC
CDR3 protein: CASSITTGGNNEQFF

D gene: -
V gene: TRBV6-6
J gene: TRBJ2-7
clone size: -
CDR3 DNA: TGTGCCAGCAGACCGCATCCGGTCTCCTACGAGCAGTACTTC
CDR3 protein: CASRPHPVSYEQYF

D gene: TRBD1
V gene: TRBV19
J gene: TRBJ2-5
clone size: -
CDR3 DNA: TGTGCCAGTAGTGGGAAGACAGGGCTCCAAGAGACCCAGTACTTC
CDR3 protein: CASSGKTGLQETQYF

D gene: TRBD2
V gene: TRBV4-3
J gene: TRBJ2-7
clone size: -
CDR3 DNA: TGCGCCAGCAGCCAAGAGACTAGCGGGATTTACGAGCAGTACTTC
CDR3 protein: CASSQETSGIYEQYF

D gene: TRBD1
V gene: TRBV19
J gene: TRBJ2-5
clone size: -
CDR3 DNA: TGTGCCAGTAGCCCCGCCGGGGACAGGGATGAGACCCAGTACTTC
CDR3 protein: CASSPAGDRDETQYF

D gene: TRBD2
V gene: TRBV2
J gene: TRBJ2-1
clone size: -
CDR3 DNA: TGTGCCAGCAGAATGGGACTAGCGGGCAATGAGCAGTTCTTC
CDR3 protein: CASRMGLAGNEQFF

D gene: -
V gene: TRBV4-3
J gene: TRBJ2-1
clone size: -
CDR3 DNA: TGCGCCAGCAGCCAAGGACTACCAGGATACAATGAGCAGTTCTTC
CDR3 protein: CASSQGLPGYNEQFF

D gene: TRBD1
V gene: TRBV5-4
J gene: TRBJ2-7
clone size: -
CDR3 DNA: TGTGCCAGCAGCTTCGAGGACAGGAGATACGAGCAGTACTTC
CDR3 protein: CASSFEDRRYEQYF

D gene: -
V gene: TRBV6-6
J gene: TRBJ1-5
clone size: -
CDR3 DNA: TGTGCCAGCAGCGCCCGGACAGAGGATCAGCCCCAGCATTTT
CDR3 protein: CASSARTEDQPQHF

D gene: -
V gene: TRBV12-5
J gene: TRBJ2-1
clone size: once
CDR3 DNA: TGTGCTAGTGGTTTGCAGAGGAATGAGCAGTTCTTC
CDR3 protein: CASGLQRNEQFF

D gene: TRBD2
V gene: TRBV9
J gene: TRBJ2-5
clone size: -
CDR3 DNA: TGTGCCAGCAACCCTAGCGGGAGGGAATGGGAGACCCAGTACTTC
CDR3 protein: CASNPSGREWETQYF

D gene: -
V gene: TRBV5-1
J gene: TRBJ2-3
clone size: -
CDR3 DNA: TGCGCCAGCAGCTTGGGGGAAATTACCGATACGCAGTATTTT
CDR3 protein: CASSLGEITDTQYF

D gene: -
V gene: TRBV4-3
J gene: TRBJ2-1
clone size: -
CDR3 DNA: TGCGCCAGCAGCCCCCCGAAGGTGGGGCAGTTCTTC
CDR3 protein: CASSPPKVGQFF

D gene: TRBD2
V gene: TRBV28
J gene: TRBJ2-7
clone size: -
CDR3 DNA: TGTGCCAGCAGTTTATTCCCAGCGGGAGAGGCCTACGAGCAGTACTTC
CDR3 protein: CASSLFPAGEAYEQYF

D gene: -
V gene: TRBV19
J gene: TRBJ2-3
clone size: -
CDR3 DNA: TGTGCCAGTAGTTCAAGCCTGGAGGGCACAGATACGCAGTATTTT
CDR3 protein: CASSSSLEGTDTQYF

D gene: TRBD1
V gene: TRBV6-5
J gene: TRBJ1-6
clone size: -
CDR3 DNA: TGTGCCAGCAGACTGGGGACAGGGGGAGATTCACCCCTCCACTTT
CDR3 protein: CASRLGTGGDSPLHF

D gene: -
V gene: TRBV7-9
J gene: TRBJ2-1
clone size: -
CDR3 DNA: TGTGCCAGCAGCTTAGGGGCAGACAATGAGCAGTTCTTC
CDR3 protein: CASSLGADNEQFF

D gene: -
V gene: TRBV29-1
J gene: TRBJ1-5
clone size: -
CDR3 DNA: TGCAGCGTTGGAATTGAGAATCAGCCCCAGCATTTT
CDR3 protein: CSVGIENQPQHF

D gene: -
V gene: TRBV29-1
J gene: TRBJ2-5
clone size: -
CDR3 DNA: TGCAGCGTTGATTCGGATGCCCTCCAAGAGACCCAGTACTTC
CDR3 protein: CSVDSDALQETQYF

D gene: -
V gene: TRBV2
J gene: TRBJ2-5
clone size: -
CDR3 DNA: TGTGCCAGCAGTGAAAAGGGGCGAGTCCAAGAGACCCAGTACTTC
CDR3 protein: CASSEKGRVQETQYF

D gene: TRBD1
V gene: TRBV27
J gene: TRBJ1-5
clone size: -
CDR3 DNA: TGTGCCAGCAGTTTAAGAGGGCCGGGGCAGGGGGTAGGACAGCCCCAGCATTTT
CDR3 protein: CASSLRGPGQGVGQPQHF

D gene: -
V gene: TRBV4-3
J gene: TRBJ2-5
clone size: few
CDR3 DNA: TGCGCCAGCAGCCAAGATAGGGTGGGGTGGGGGACCCAGTACTTC
CDR3 protein: CASSQDRVGWGTQYF

D gene: -
V gene: TRBV28
J gene: TRBJ2-2
clone size: -
CDR3 DNA: TGTGCCAGCGGCCCTTGGGGAGACACCGGGGAGCTGTTTTTT
CDR3 protein: CASGPWGDTGELFF

D gene: TRBD1
V gene: TRBV2
J gene: TRBJ1-5
clone size: once
CDR3 DNA: TGTGCCAGCAGTGACACAGGGGAATATCAGCCCCAGCATTTT
CDR3 protein: CASSDTGEYQPQHF

D gene: -
V gene: TRBV30
J gene: TRBJ2-3
clone size: -
CDR3 DNA: TGTGCCTGGAGTCCCGGGGCAGGGACAGATACGCAGTATTTT
CDR3 protein: CAWSPGAGTDTQYF

D gene: -
V gene: TRBV4-2
J gene: TRBJ1-1
clone size: -
CDR3 DNA: TGTGCCAGCAGCCAAGAGATGGCGGGAGAAGCTTTCTTT
CDR3 protein: CASSQEMAGEAFF